The clone carrying this T cell receptor beta chain has just one count. TCRdb's copy holds only in-frame clones and misses some; the assay was immunoSEQ multiplex PCR. The table has 250,000 to 350,000 clones, around 84% seen once. The sample belongs to a study of blood T cell repertoires in COVID-19. Across the study: The United States, Italy and Spain were the sources of the acute and convalescent COVID-19 samples.

CDR1 and CDR2 from the germline V gene are LNHDA and SQIVND (reference sequence). CDR3 length: 18 amino acids. V was pared by 3 bases and J by 2 bases, with 20 bases between. The source is a human donor with COVID-19, enrolled during active disease. The donor label of this sample is uncertain. The V and J genes are TRBV19 and TRBJ2-4; D is perhaps TRBD1 (7 bases). Sequencing was done on a sample of peripheral blood. The CDR3 loop is CASSIQGGLGLTKNIQYF. The CDR3 DNA reads as TGTGCCAGTAGTATCCAGGGGGGCCTCGGTCTTACCAAAAACATTCAGTACTTC.